The 21 T cell receptor beta chains given below trace back to one sample, sequenced in a study of vaccination and CD4 T cells after COVID-19. For these TCRs, the target antigens are not known. The treatment is: roughly nine-day PBMC culture with coronavirus spike peptide pools or control peptides (ViraFEST assay). Harvesting of the unexposed donor's CD4+ T cells predated the COVID-19 pandemic (2011-2018). Researchers used the Oncomine TCR Beta short-read assay to sequence DNA from cultured CD4+ T cells. Investigators obtained genomic DNA by extraction from cultured CD4+ T cells. From the PCR reads, TCRdb called clonotypes with MiXCR, one entry per CDR3 protein. Of about 9,700 distinct CDR3 sequences in the sample, 35% were seen once. The sample was CD4+ T cells from blood, cultured in vitro. The receptor source for this set is a human donor in good health.

The rearrangement links TRBV24-1 to TRBJ2-3; TRBD1 might be the D (6 bases). The V gene's germline CDR1 is KGHDR and CDR2 SFDVKD. The CDR3 spans 16 residues. Trimming took 4 bases from V and 0 from J, leaving 13 bases between them. The CDR3: CATSEDRGSSTDTQYF. CDR3 nucleotides: TGTGCCACCAGTGAGGATAGGGGGTCGAGCACAGATACGCAGTATTTT.

The chain carries TRBV18 and TRBJ2-3, with a tentative D call TRBD1 (6 bases). The ends were cut back, 6 bases at V and 12 bases at J, with 16 bases in the middle. The germline gives CDR1 KGHSH, CDR2 LQKENI. The CDR3 extends over 12 amino acids. CDR3 sequence: CASSQGVGTQYF. CDR3 sequence (DNA): TGTGCCAGCTCCCAAGGTGTAGGGACACAGTATTTT.

The chain uses TRBV29-1 and TRBJ1-1, with 7 bases fitting TRBD1. CDR1 is SQVTM and CDR2 is ANQGSEA in the germline V gene. V lost 7 bases, J lost 4 bases, and 9 bases stayed unmatched. The CDR3 is 13 residues long. CDR3 in amino acids: CSGRMTGLTEAFF. In DNA form, the CDR3 reads TGCAGCGGCCGAATGACAGGGCTCACTGAAGCTTTCTTT.

This chain links TRBV24-1 with TRBJ2-7; tentative D call: TRBD1 (5 bases). The germline V and J ends were trimmed by 3 bases and 7 bases, with 12 bases remaining between them. Germline loops: CDR1 KGHDR, CDR2 SFDVKD. The length of the CDR3 is 13 residues. CDR3 region: CATSDRVGREQYF. The DNA for the CDR3 is TGTGCCACCAGTGATCGCGTGGGGCGAGAGCAGTACTTC.

The V and J genes are TRBV27 and TRBJ2-5; D call uncertain. This CDR3 contains 12 residues. CDR1 and CDR2 (germline): MNHEY, SMNVEV (reference sequence). Trimming shortened V by 6 bases and J by 2 bases, and 7 bases separated the two germline ends. CDR3 protein: CASSPTQETQYF. In nucleotides, the CDR3 is TGTGCCAGCAGCCCTACTCAAGAGACCCAGTACTTC.

The chain carries TRBV20-1 and TRBJ1-1, with 10 bases that match TRBD1. J lost 5 bases, V lost 0 bases, and 6 bases had no gene match. Germline V lookup: CDR1 DFQATT, CDR2 SNEGSKA (reference sequence). The CDR3 has 15 residues. In DNA form, the CDR3 reads TGCAGTGCTAGAGATCGTGGACAGGGGGTTACTGAAGCTTTCTTT. This sequence encodes CSARDRGQGVTEAFF.

J is TRBJ2-3 and V is TRBV7-6, with 13 nucleotides matching TRBD2. This CDR3 is 19 amino acids long. With 4 bases clipped from V and 3 bases from J, the junction kept 13 bases outside the gene matches. Per germline, CDR1 SGHVS and CDR2 FNYEAQ. CDR3 coding DNA: TGTGCCAGCAGCTCCCCTCCGACTAGCGGGAGGATTGGTACAGATACGCAGTATTTT. Residues: CASSSPPTSGRIGTDTQYF.

This clonotype has a handful of counts. The gene calls are TRBV29-1 and TRBJ1-5; perhaps TRBD1 as D (6 bases). The V end was cut by 6 bases, the J end by 4 bases, with 13 bases between. Germline V gene lookup returns CDR1 SQVTM and CDR2 ANQGSEA. The CDR3 has 13 amino acids. CDR3 region: CSVAGTQNQPQHF. The DNA for the CDR3 is TGCAGCGTCGCCGGGACACAGAATCAGCCCCAGCATTTT.

The chain carries TRBV7-2 and TRBJ2-7; the match to TRBD2 covers 10 bases. CDR1 and CDR2 from the germline V gene are SGHTA and FQGNSA. Trimming removed 2 bases from V and 3 bases from J; junction bases left unmatched: 7. There are 16 residues in the CDR3. This chain's CDR3 is CASSLYVSGGLYEQYF. In nucleotides, the CDR3 is TGTGCCAGCAGCTTATACGTTAGCGGGGGGCTCTACGAGCAGTACTTC.

In this sample, this clonotype turned up a few times. The J gene is TRBJ2-2, the V gene TRBV10-3; 7 positions match TRBD2. There are 12 residues in the CDR3. Germline assignment: CDR1 ENHRY and CDR2 SYGVKD. V lost 11 bases to trimming and J lost 3 bases; unmatched junction nucleotides: 3. The CDR3 spells CALGGYTGELFF. CDR3 nucleotides: TGTGCCCTGGGGGGGTACACCGGGGAGCTGTTTTTT.

This clonotype was counted a few times. V and J are TRBV27 and TRBJ1-1, with D tentatively TRBD1 (6 bases). Germline CDR1 MNHEY, CDR2 SMNVEV (reference sequence). The CDR3 extends over 15 amino acids. Trimming pared 5 bases from V and 1 base from J, leaving 14 bases between. The DNA for the CDR3 is TGTGCCAGCAGTCCCCGGGGACACCAGAACACTGAAGCTTTCTTT. Translating gives CASSPRGHQNTEAFF.

The sample holds a few counts of this clonotype. V usage is TRBV15 and J usage is TRBJ2-7; D is perhaps TRBD2 (5 bases). The CDR3 totals 14 residues. Germline loops: CDR1 LNHNV, CDR2 YYDKDF (reference sequence). V was clipped by 1 base and J by 3 bases, with 10 bases between them. The CDR3 DNA is TGTGCCACCAGCAGAGGATTAGCGAGCTACGAGCAGTACTTC. Translated: CATSRGLASYEQYF. The full variable domain, with the rest looked up from reference TRBV15 and TRBJ2-7, is DAMVIQNPRYQVTQFGKPVTLSCSQTLNHNVMYWYQQKSSQAPKLLFHYYDKDFNNEADTPDNFQSRRPNTSFCFLDIRSPGLGDTAMYLCATSRGLASYEQYFGPGTRLTVT.

This clonotype turned up a few times. This sequence joins TRBV20-1 and TRBJ1-1; TRBD1 matches at 7 bases. V lost 4 bases, J lost 1 base, and 3 bases stayed unmatched. Per germline, CDR1 DFQATT and CDR2 SNEGSKA (reference sequence). The CDR3 runs 13 residues. The CDR3: CSATYRGNTEAFF. For the CDR3, the DNA is TGCAGTGCTACATACAGGGGGAACACTGAAGCTTTCTTT.

V usage is TRBV15 and J usage is TRBJ1-1; TRBD1 might be the D (5 bases). The CDR3 extends over 15 amino acids. Germline V lookup: CDR1 LNHNV, CDR2 YYDKDF (reference sequence). The ends were cut back, 0 bases at V and 0 bases at J, with 8 bases in the middle. Here the CDR3 reads CATSRETALNTEAFF. CDR3 DNA: TGTGCCACCAGCAGAGAGACAGCTCTGAACACTGAAGCTTTCTTT.

The chain links TRBV20-1 to TRBJ1-2; 9 bases are shared with TRBD1. The CDR3 runs to 14 residues. The germline CDR1 and CDR2 sequences are DFQATT and SNEGSKA (reference sequence). The trim removed 6 bases at V and 6 bases at J, leaving 11 bases unmatched. Here the CDR3 reads CSATEVTGGHGYTF. The CDR3 coding sequence is TGCAGTGCCACAGAAGTAACAGGGGGCCATGGCTACACCTTC.

This clonotype was observed a few times. The chain employs TRBV27 and TRBJ2-7, with TRBD2 matching over 13 bases. Germline trimming cut 6 bases from V and 2 bases from J; bases unmatched to any gene: 7. The CDR3 loop spans 16 amino acids. Per the germline V gene, CDR1 is MNHEY and CDR2 is SMNVEV (reference sequence). CDR3 in DNA: TGTGCCAGCAGACCAACTAGCGGGAGGGGAGCCTACGAGCAGTACTTC. This translates into CASRPTSGRGAYEQYF.

This clonotype has a handful of counts. The rearrangement joins TRBV6-1 to TRBJ2-7; D unclear. This CDR3 contains 10 residues. The germline CDR1 and CDR2 sequences are MNHNS and SASEGT. V lost 8 bases and J lost 4, with 6 bases in between. DNA for the CDR3: TGTGCCAGCTATGAGTACGAGCAGTACTTC. Translation gives CASYEYEQYF.

The chain couples TRBV6-1 to TRBJ2-3; D is perhaps TRBD2 (5 bases). Trimming cost V 6 bases and J 0 bases, with 10 bases left between them. There are 14 residues in the CDR3. In germline, CDR1 is MNHNS, CDR2 SASEGT. The CDR3 region has the DNA TGTGCCAGCAGCGGACTTCTTAGCACAGATACGCAGTATTTT. It is translated as CASSGLLSTDTQYF.

The chain links TRBV6-1 to TRBJ1-1; D call uncertain. The V end lost 7 bases, the J end lost 1 base, and 13 bases lay between the germline ends. The CDR3 is 14 amino acids. CDR1 is MNHNS, CDR2 SASEGT, per germline. The CDR3: CASTFQVRNTEAFF. As DNA, the CDR3 is TGTGCCAGCACCTTCCAGGTTCGGAACACTGAAGCTTTCTTT.

There are a few counts of this clonotype. The chain couples TRBV6-2 or TRBV6-3 to TRBJ1-5, with D unclear. CDR1 is MNHEY, CDR2 SVGEGT, per germline. The CDR3 covers 14 residues. V was pared by 4 bases and J by 2 bases, with 9 bases between. The CDR3 reads CASSSPERNQPQHF. The CDR3 DNA reads TGTGCCAGCAGTTCCCCGGAGCGCAATCAGCCCCAGCATTTT.

V usage is TRBV15 and J usage is TRBJ1-4; 7 bases fit TRBD1. J lost 8 bases, V lost 3 bases, and 6 bases had no gene match. The germline gives CDR1 LNHNV, CDR2 YYDKDF (reference sequence). The CDR3 runs 14 residues. The DNA for the CDR3 is TGTGCCACCAGCAGCTTACAGGGGACGGAAAAACTGTTTTTT. This gives the protein CATSSLQGTEKLFF.